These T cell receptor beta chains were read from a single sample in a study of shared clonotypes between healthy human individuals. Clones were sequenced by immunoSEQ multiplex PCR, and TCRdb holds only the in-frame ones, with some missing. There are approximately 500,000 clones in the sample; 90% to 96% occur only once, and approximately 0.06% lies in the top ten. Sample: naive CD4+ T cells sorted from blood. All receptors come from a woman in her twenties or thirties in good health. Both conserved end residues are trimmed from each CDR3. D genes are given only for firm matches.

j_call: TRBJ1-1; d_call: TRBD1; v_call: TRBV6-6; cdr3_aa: ASRAGDRGVNTEAF
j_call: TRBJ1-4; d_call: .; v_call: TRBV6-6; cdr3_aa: ASSPRSEKLF
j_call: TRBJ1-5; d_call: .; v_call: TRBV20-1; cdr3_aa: SANGEPQH
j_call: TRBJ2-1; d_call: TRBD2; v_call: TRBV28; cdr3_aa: ASSQTSGILDEQF
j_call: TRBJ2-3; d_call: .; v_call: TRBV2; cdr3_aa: ASSRGASGSYTQY
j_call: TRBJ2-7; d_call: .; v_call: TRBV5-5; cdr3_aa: ASREQGFSYEQY
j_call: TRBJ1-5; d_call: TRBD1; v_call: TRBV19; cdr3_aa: ASSIVGQGIGNQPQH
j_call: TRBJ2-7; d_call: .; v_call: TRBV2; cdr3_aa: ASSERPNGPYEQY
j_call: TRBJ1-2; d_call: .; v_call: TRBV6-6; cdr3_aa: ASSYDSYGYT
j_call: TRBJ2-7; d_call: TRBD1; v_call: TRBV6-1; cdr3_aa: ASSELQGAEQY
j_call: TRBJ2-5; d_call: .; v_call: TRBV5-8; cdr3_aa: ASSFSHEFETQY
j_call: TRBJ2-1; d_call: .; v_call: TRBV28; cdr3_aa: ASSKVVPGEQF
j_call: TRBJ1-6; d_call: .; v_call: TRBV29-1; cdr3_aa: SVEERPNSPLH
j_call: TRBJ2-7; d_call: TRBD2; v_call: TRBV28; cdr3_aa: ASSLGLSSYEQY
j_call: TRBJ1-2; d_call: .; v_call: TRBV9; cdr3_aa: ASSKPESGNYGYT
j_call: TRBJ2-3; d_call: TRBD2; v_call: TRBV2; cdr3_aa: ASRLAGGTDTQY
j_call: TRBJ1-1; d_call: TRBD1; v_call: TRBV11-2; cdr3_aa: ASSLGGTGYSEAF
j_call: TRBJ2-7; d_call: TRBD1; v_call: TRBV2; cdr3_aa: ASTGDRGSEQY
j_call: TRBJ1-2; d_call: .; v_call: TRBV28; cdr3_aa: ASSPGRYYGYT
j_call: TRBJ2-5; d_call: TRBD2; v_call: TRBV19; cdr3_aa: ASSPRAGLQETQY
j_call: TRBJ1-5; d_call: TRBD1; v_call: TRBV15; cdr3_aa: ATSRPGTGNQPQH
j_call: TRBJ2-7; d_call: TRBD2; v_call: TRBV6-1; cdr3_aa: ASSEGIVAGGYEQY
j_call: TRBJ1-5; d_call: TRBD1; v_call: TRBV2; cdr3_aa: ASSRGQVFDQPQH
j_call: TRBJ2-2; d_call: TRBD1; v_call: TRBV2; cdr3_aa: ATLMDRGTSGELF
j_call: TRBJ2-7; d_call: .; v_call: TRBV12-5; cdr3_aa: ASGLSQGYHEQY
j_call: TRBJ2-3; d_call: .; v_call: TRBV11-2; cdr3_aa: ASSLAEAKHRPQY
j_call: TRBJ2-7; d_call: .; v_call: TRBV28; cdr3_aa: ASGAYEQY
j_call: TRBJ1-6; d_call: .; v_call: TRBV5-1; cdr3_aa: ASSLMLSPDSPLH
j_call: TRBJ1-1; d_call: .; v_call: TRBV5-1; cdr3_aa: ASSLVVEGSWNTEAF
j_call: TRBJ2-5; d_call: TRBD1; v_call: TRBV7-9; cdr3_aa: ASSLGGRTGVQETQY
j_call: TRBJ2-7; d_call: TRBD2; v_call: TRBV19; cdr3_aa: ASSQSPVAGGNEQY
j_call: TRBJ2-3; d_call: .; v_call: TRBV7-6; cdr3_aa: ASTDNTDTQY
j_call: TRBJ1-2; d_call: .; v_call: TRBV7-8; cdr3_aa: ASTQSGAVYGYT
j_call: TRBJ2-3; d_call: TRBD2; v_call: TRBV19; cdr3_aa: ASTSSGRAIDTQY
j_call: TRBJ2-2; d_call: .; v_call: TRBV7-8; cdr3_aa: ASSSPEDRNTGELF
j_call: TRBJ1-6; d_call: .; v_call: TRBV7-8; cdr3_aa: ASSFERTFYNSPLH
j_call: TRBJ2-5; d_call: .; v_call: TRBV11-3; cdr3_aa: ASSFTETQY
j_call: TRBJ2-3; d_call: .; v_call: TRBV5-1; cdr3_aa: ASSLGAESSTDTQY
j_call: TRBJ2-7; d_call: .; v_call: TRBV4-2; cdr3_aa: ASSLGTQGNEQY
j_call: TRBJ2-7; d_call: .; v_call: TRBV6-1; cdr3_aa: ASSEGDRIYEQY
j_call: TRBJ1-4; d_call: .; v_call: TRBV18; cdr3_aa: ASSPSRGPSTNEKLF
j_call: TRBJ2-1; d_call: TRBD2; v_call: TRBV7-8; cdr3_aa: ASSSPSGNLYGEQF
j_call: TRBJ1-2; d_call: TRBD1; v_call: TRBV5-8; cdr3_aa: ASSSTGTNYGYT
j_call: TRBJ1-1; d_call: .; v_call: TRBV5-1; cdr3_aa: ASSTSQTYSTEAF
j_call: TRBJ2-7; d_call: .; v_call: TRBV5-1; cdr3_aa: ASSPGQVNGQY
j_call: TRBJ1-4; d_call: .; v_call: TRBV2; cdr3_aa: ASSMSEKLF
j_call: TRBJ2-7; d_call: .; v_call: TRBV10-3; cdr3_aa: AISGGLDTYEQY
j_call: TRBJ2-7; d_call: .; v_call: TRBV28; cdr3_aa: AVTSSGEQY
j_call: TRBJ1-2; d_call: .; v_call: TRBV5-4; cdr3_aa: ASSLEKTISGYT
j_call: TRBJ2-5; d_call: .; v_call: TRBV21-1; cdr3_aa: ASSKRGPGETQY
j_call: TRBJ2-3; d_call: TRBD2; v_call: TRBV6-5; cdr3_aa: ASSPLAGSTDTQY
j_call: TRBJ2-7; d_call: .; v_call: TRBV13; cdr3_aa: ASSLWSFSREQY
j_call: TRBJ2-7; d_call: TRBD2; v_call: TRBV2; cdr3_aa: ASREISASGSYEQY
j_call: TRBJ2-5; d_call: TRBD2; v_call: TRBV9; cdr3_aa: ASSVEGLALQTQY
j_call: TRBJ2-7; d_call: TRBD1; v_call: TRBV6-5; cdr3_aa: ASSYTSGGIPYEQY